The next 2 T cell receptor beta chains were all read from a single sample in a study of T cells in Graves' hyperthyroidism and ophthalmopathy. RNA transcripts gave rise to amplified TCR beta CDR3 regions. The study used the HTBI primer set for a first-round RT-PCR of the TCR CDR3. Via MiXCR, TCRdb re-called the multiplex PCR reads, giving one row per CDR3 protein. The table records roughly 350,000 distinct CDR3 sequences, around 13% of them present only once. Input material: blood. The receptors were sampled from a woman between 25 and 40 years old with Graves' hyperthyroidism.

This clonotype was detected ten times or more. V usage is TRBV7-2 and J usage is TRBJ1-2; a weak D match, TRBD1 (5 bases). V shed 5 bases and J shed 4 bases, with 14 bases lying between them. The CDR3 extends over 14 amino acids. Germline CDR1 and CDR2: SGHTA and FQGNSA. The CDR3 reads CASSQATVSYGYTF. Written as DNA, the CDR3 is TGTGCCAGCAGCCAAGCGACAGTAAGCTATGGCTACACCTTC.

The chain employs TRBV6-1 and TRBJ2-7; 9 nucleotides agree with TRBD1. V dropped 4 bases and J dropped 6; count of bases not matched to a gene: 13. The V gene's germline CDR1 is MNHNS and CDR2 SASEGT. This CDR3 contains 16 residues. The CDR3 DNA reads as TGTGCCAGCAGTGCAAACCCGGGACAGGGACCTCTCGAGCAGTACTTC. This gives the protein CASSANPGQGPLEQYF.